The clone carrying this TCR beta chain was seen a handful of times. Antigen specificity is unknown. Sequencing used immunoSEQ multiplex PCR; TCRdb keeps in-frame clones, though not all of them. The data contain under 65,000 clones, approximately 78% of them singletons. Specified time point: baseline, week 1 (first vaccination visit). Treatment here: pre-vaccination baseline after standard-of-care therapy. The data stem from a study of a mutant IDH1 vaccine in newly diagnosed glioma. About the study: Treated patients, roughly 62% male and about 38% female, averaged approximately 40 years of age. Whole-study results and caveats: Altogether, 80% to 95% of patients exhibited vaccine-induced immune responses. Changes in top peripheral clonotypes did not appear linked to pseudoprogression.

The CDR3 sequence is 15 residues long. Germline V lookup: CDR1 KGHSH, CDR2 LQKENI. Germline trimming cut 3 bases from V and 2 bases from J; bases unmatched to any gene: 7. The sequence was collected from a man between 18 and 29 years old with glioma. The chain joins TRBV18 to TRBJ2-7; 7 nucleotides align to TRBD1. The input for sequencing was PBMCs, taken from a glioma patient treated with radiotherapy, temozolomide or both. CDR3 DNA: TGTGCCAGCTCACCGGCTACAGGGGCGGCCTACGAGCAGTACTTC. Its protein is CASSPATGAAYEQYF.